The sample holds a few counts of the clone carrying this T cell receptor beta chain. The antigen is not known. This specimen comes from a study of T cells after yellow fever vaccination. The study, taken as a whole, reports: At 96% for CD4 and over 80% for CD8, most primary-vaccination clones showed up again after the booster.

Trimming stripped 5 bases from V and 5 bases from J, with 14 bases between. The CDR3 extends over 14 amino acids. The germline V gene encodes CDR1 MDHEN and CDR2 SYDVKM. Universal primer sites and UMIs were introduced during 5'RACE template-switching synthesis of TCR cDNA. TCRdb redid the calling of the 5' RACE reads with MiXCR, one entry per CDR3 protein. The data contain approximately 300,000 distinct CDR3 sequences, 6.8% of them seen just once; the ten biggest clones take up 15% to 20%. This sequence joins TRBV28 and TRBJ2-3, with a weak D call TRBD2 (6 bases). The sequences come from PBMCs, collected around 45 days after the first yellow fever vaccination. This sequence was found in a man between 18 and 35 years old who received the YFV17D yellow fever vaccine. CDR3 nucleotide sequence: TGTGCCAGCAGTCGAAAGCGGGCGGGAGATACGCAGTATTTT. Translated, it gives CASSRKRAGDTQYF.